The sequence of this T cell receptor beta chain was determined in a study of radiotherapy plus CTLA-4 blockade in lung cancer. For this clone: Its antigen remains unknown.

Findings of the study overall: Researchers report tumor-derived TCR clones expanding in blood after radiotherapy plus ipilimumab.

Assay used: immunoSEQ multiplex PCR; TCRdb lists only in-frame clones, some missing. The sample carries 65,000 to 95,000 clones, more than 85% recorded once. After removal of 6 bases from V and 2 bases from J, the junction contained 6 bases not matched to a gene. This CDR3 is 17 amino acids long. The germline V gene has CDR1 KGHSH and CDR2 LQKENI. The specimen comprised peripheral blood, sampled from a patient treated with radiotherapy plus ipilimumab. The chain combines TRBV18 with TRBJ2-1; TRBD2 matches at 14 bases. This TCR came from a human donor with non-small cell lung cancer who had stable disease on radiotherapy plus ipilimumab. The CDR3 here is CASSGLAGGPPYNEQFF. As DNA, the CDR3 is TGTGCCAGCTCTGGACTAGCGGGGGGCCCCCCCTACAATGAGCAGTTCTTC.